The rows below give T cell receptor beta chains drawn from one sample of a study of identical twins. From the 5' RACE reads, TCRdb called clonotypes with MiXCR, one entry per CDR3 protein. The table has a few hundred thousand distinct CDR3 sequences, around 8% seen once; the top ten hold over 2.5%. These same records also appear under a second study, on yellow fever vaccine responses in identical twins.

Material: CD8+ T cells sorted from blood. The receptors were sampled from a woman aged 18-29 years in good health. Each CDR3 is given with its conserved first and last residue. Each record gives: clone size, V gene, J gene, CDR3 length, D gene, CDR3 protein, CDR3 DNA. A D gene is named only where the DNA matches it firmly. Clone sizes are given selectively: once, few, many, or a class where the clone is expanded.

NA	TRBV4-1	TRBJ2-3	15	TRBD1	CASSQGTGQLDTQYF	TGCGCCAGCAGCCAAGGGACAGGGCAGCTAGATACGCAGTATTTT
many	TRBV9	TRBJ1-5	15	NA	CASSVGGDSNQPQHF	TGTGCCAGCAGCGTAGGTGGGGACAGCAATCAGCCCCAGCATTTT
NA	TRBV10-3	TRBJ1-2	14	NA	CAISELKAGHGYTF	TGTGCCATCAGTGAGTTGAAGGCAGGGCATGGCTACACCTTC
NA	TRBV4-2	TRBJ2-1	16	TRBD2	CASSQLTGTSYNEQFF	TGTGCCAGCAGCCAACTAACCGGGACTAGCTACAATGAGCAGTTCTTC
few	TRBV7-9	TRBJ2-7	15	NA	CASSLWDSSSYEQYF	TGTGCCAGCAGCTTATGGGACTCGAGCTCCTACGAGCAGTACTTC
many	TRBV29-1	TRBJ2-7	11	NA	CSAGGGDEQYF	TGCAGCGCTGGGGGAGGAGACGAGCAGTACTTC
few	TRBV5-6	TRBJ2-1	16	NA	CASSFPGESSYNEQFF	TGTGCCAGCAGCTTTCCCGGGGAGAGCTCCTACAATGAGCAGTTCTTC
NA	TRBV12-3/TRBV12-4	TRBJ2-1	13	NA	CASSLGQGGEQFF	TGTGCCAGCAGTTTAGGGCAGGGTGGTGAGCAGTTCTTC
NA	TRBV10-3	TRBJ2-7	16	NA	CAISEPGLRGDYEQYF	TGTGCCATCAGTGAGCCAGGACTCCGCGGGGACTACGAGCAGTACTTC
many	TRBV5-6	TRBJ2-3	15	NA	CASSFPAGSTDTQYF	TGTGCCAGCAGCTTTCCTGCGGGGAGCACAGATACGCAGTATTTT
NA	TRBV6-1	TRBJ2-5	16	TRBD1	CASSDLAGQGEETQYF	TGTGCCAGCAGTGACCTCGCTGGACAGGGGGAAGAGACCCAGTACTTC
many	TRBV12-3/TRBV12-4	TRBJ2-7	12	NA	CASSALGYEQYF	TGTGCCAGCAGTGCCTTAGGCTACGAGCAGTACTTC
many	TRBV27	TRBJ1-5	15	NA	CASSFDGGSNQPQHF	TGTGCCAGCAGTTTCGACGGAGGTAGCAATCAGCCCCAGCATTTT
many	TRBV7-2	TRBJ2-4	17	TRBD1	CASSPRIGQDAKNIQYF	TGTGCCAGCAGCCCTAGAATAGGACAGGATGCCAAAAACATTCAGTACTTC
many	TRBV4-2	TRBJ2-7	17	TRBD2	CASSQDRAGGNPYEQYF	TGTGCCAGCAGCCAAGATCGGGCGGGAGGAAACCCCTACGAGCAGTACTTC
few	TRBV3-1	TRBJ2-1	15	NA	CASSRDRFSSNEQFF	TGTGCCAGCAGCCGCGACAGGTTTTCCTCCAATGAGCAGTTCTTC
few	TRBV7-6	TRBJ2-7	19	TRBD2	CASSLASILERGQLHEQYF	TGTGCCAGCAGCTTAGCGTCTATTCTCGAGCGGGGTCAGCTTCACGAGCAGTACTTC
many	TRBV29-1	TRBJ2-7	16	TRBD1	CSVRTGLDGGSYEQYF	TGCAGCGTCCGGACAGGCCTCGATGGAGGATCCTACGAGCAGTACTTC
many	TRBV29-1	TRBJ2-7	14	TRBD2	CSVEGLAGVSEQYF	TGCAGCGTTGAAGGTCTAGCGGGAGTATCCGAGCAGTACTTC
few	TRBV29-1	TRBJ2-1	15	TRBD1	CSTAQDRGLGNEQFF	TGCAGCACCGCCCAGGACAGGGGGCTCGGTAATGAGCAGTTCTTC
few	TRBV20-1	TRBJ2-5	14	NA	CSARDESGQETQYF	TGCAGTGCTAGAGACGAGAGCGGCCAAGAGACCCAGTACTTC
NA	TRBV6-5	TRBJ2-2	13	TRBD2	CASSLPAGGELFF	TGTGCCAGCAGTTTACCAGCGGGAGGGGAGCTGTTTTTT
NA	TRBV7-2	TRBJ2-7	15	NA	CASSLTVTGVYEQYF	TGTGCCAGCAGCTTAACGGTTACGGGGGTCTACGAGCAGTACTTC
many	TRBV5-1	TRBJ2-1	14	NA	CASKRALRDNEQFF	TGCGCCAGCAAAAGGGCCCTCCGTGACAATGAGCAGTTCTTC
NA	TRBV4-3	TRBJ1-1	17	NA	CASSQDTSSLMNTEAFF	TGCGCCAGCAGCCAAGATACCAGTTCGCTTATGAACACTGAAGCTTTCTTT
NA	TRBV30	TRBJ2-5	12	NA	CAWRELQETQYF	TGTGCCTGGAGAGAACTCCAAGAGACCCAGTACTTC
few	TRBV28	TRBJ2-5	15	TRBD1	CASTLQGDFQETQYF	TGTGCCAGCACCCTACAGGGGGACTTCCAAGAGACCCAGTACTTC
NA	TRBV5-1	TRBJ2-5	15	NA	CASSLFPGYQETQYF	TGCGCCAGCAGCCTTTTTCCAGGGTACCAAGAGACCCAGTACTTC
few	TRBV11-2	TRBJ2-3	16	TRBD2	CASILGLAGVADTQYF	TGTGCCAGCATCCTCGGTCTAGCGGGAGTCGCAGATACGCAGTATTTT
NA	TRBV28	TRBJ2-5	20	TRBD1	CASSSRQGPFLNMAQETQYF	TGTGCCAGCAGTTCGAGACAGGGACCATTTCTCAACATGGCGCAAGAGACCCAGTACTTC
few	TRBV20-1	TRBJ2-7	15	TRBD2	CSARDWEGSSYEQYF	TGCAGTGCTAGAGATTGGGAGGGAAGCTCCTACGAGCAGTACTTC
few	TRBV28	TRBJ1-1	14	NA	CASSLSGLGTEAFF	TGTGCCAGCAGTCTGTCAGGGTTGGGCACTGAAGCTTTCTTT
NA	TRBV12-3/TRBV12-4	TRBJ2-7	14	NA	CASSHRDLNSEQYF	TGTGCCAGCAGCCACCGGGACCTTAATTCCGAGCAGTACTTC
NA	TRBV7-9	TRBJ2-7	15	TRBD2	CASSEGLAGSYEQYF	TGTGCCAGCAGCGAGGGACTAGCGGGATCCTACGAGCAGTACTTC
NA	TRBV5-5	TRBJ2-1	16	NA	CASTNPGTIVYNEQFF	TGTGCCAGCACCAACCCCGGGACAATAGTTTACAATGAGCAGTTCTTC
few	TRBV6-1	TRBJ2-7	16	NA	CASTDLRGYSTYEQYF	TGTGCCAGCACCGACCTGCGCGGGTACAGTACCTACGAGCAGTACTTC
few	TRBV7-3	TRBJ2-6	15	NA	CASSPGPGGANVLTF	TGTGCCAGCAGCCCAGGCCCCGGAGGGGCCAACGTCCTGACTTTC
NA	TRBV6-2/TRBV6-3	TRBJ1-1	14	NA	CASSSFGSGTEAFF	TGTGCCAGCAGTTCGTTCGGGAGTGGCACTGAAGCTTTCTTT
many	TRBV20-1	TRBJ2-1	14	NA	CSARDSEHYNEQFF	TGCAGTGCTAGGGACAGCGAACACTACAATGAGCAGTTCTTC
NA	TRBV12-5	TRBJ2-7	12	NA	CASGSGGYEQYF	TGTGCTAGTGGTTCAGGGGGGTACGAGCAGTACTTC
many	TRBV4-1	TRBJ2-2	15	TRBD2	CASRAGVENTGELFF	TGCGCCAGCCGTGCGGGGGTCGAGAACACCGGGGAGCTGTTTTTT
few	TRBV7-9	TRBJ2-2	13	NA	CASSTPRDEELFF	TGTGCCAGCAGCACCCCTCGGGATGAGGAGCTGTTTTTT
NA	TRBV12-3/TRBV12-4	TRBJ2-5	12	NA	CASRLTGETQYF	TGTGCCAGTAGACTAACGGGTGAGACCCAGTACTTC
few	TRBV12-3/TRBV12-4	TRBJ2-2	18	TRBD1	CASRFSGYRGANTGELFF	TGTGCCAGCAGATTCAGCGGATACAGGGGCGCGAACACCGGGGAGCTGTTTTTT
few	TRBV10-3	TRBJ2-1	14	TRBD2	CAIQLAGSGNEQFF	TGTGCCATCCAACTAGCGGGCTCGGGCAATGAGCAGTTCTTC
few	TRBV7-9	TRBJ2-1	16	TRBD2	CASSPVAGGPYNEQFF	TGTGCCAGCAGCCCCGTAGCGGGGGGCCCCTACAATGAGCAGTTCTTC